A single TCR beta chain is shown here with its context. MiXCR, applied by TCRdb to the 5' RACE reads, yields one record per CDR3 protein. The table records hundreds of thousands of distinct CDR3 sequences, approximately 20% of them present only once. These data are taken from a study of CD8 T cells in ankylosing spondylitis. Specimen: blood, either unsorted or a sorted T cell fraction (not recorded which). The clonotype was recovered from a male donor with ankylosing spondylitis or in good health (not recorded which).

Written as DNA, the CDR3 is TGTGCCAGCAGCTTGGGGGTTCAACTAGCGGGTGTGGAGACCCAGTACTTC. Protein: CASSLGVQLAGVETQYF. This chain joins TRBV5-5 and TRBJ2-5; 9 positions match TRBD2. Trimming took 0 bases from V and 5 from J; bases not matched to a gene: 11. This CDR3 has 17 residues. From germline, CDR1 is SGHKS and CDR2 YYEKEE (reference sequence).